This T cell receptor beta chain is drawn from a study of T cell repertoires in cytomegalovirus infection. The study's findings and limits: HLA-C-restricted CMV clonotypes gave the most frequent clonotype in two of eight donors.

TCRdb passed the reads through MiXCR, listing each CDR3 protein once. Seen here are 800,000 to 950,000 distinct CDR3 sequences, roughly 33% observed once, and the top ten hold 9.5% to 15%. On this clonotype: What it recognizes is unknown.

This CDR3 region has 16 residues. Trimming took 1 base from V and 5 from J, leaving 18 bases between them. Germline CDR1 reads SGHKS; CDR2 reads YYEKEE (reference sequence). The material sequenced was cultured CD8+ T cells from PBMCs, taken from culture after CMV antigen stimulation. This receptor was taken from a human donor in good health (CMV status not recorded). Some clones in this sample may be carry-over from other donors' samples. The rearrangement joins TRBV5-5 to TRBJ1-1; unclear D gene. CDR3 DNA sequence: TGTGCCAGCAGCTTGAGTCCCGAACGACGGAAGACTGAAGCTTTCTTT. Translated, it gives CASSLSPERRKTEAFF.